Sequencing of this TCR beta chain was carried out in a study of CD4 and CD8 cells across lung adenocarcinoma regions (dated 2018 in TCRdb). Notes on the research overall: The study compared tumor centers with tumor margins to examine intratumor heterogeneity of the T cell receptor repertoire.

Library creation used PCR. The sequencer listed for this sample is HiSeq X Ten. TCRdb reprocessing: public reads trimmed at Q25 with fastp, clones called with MiXCR, in-frame beta chains kept. Each record represents a unique CDR3 protein, reported with the most common genes and DNA among its rows. The sample table holds 7,500 to 8,500 distinct CDR3 sequences, of which over 40% were seen once. Of the sample, 30% falls within the top ten clones. On this clonotype itself: What this receptor recognizes is not known. One base away there is no much larger clone; base qualities are not given.

Patients with localized lung adenocarcinoma, a subtype of non-small cell lung cancer, were used as donors. These samples came from the margins of localized lung adenocarcinomas. CD4+ T cells from tumor tissue were profiled separately from CD8+ T cells for TCR repertoire analysis. CDR1 and CDR2, looked up from the germline V gene, are MNHNS and SASEGT. The CDR3 has 14 amino acids, counting the end cysteine and phenylalanine. Only the CDR3 DNA stays, 42 bases, in frame from base 1. The sequenced sample consisted of CD4+ T cells from the margin of a lung tumor. The cell subset or site label, as the study defines it: tumor margin region. This clonotype was obtained from a male donor with lung adenocarcinoma. The CD4 and CD8 labels of this study may be unreliable. The rearrangement joined TRBV6-1 to TRBJ2-3; a tentative D match to TRBD2 spans 6 bases. The J call may be wrong; the DNA end is better matched by TRBJ2-7. The nucleotide sequence reads TGTGCCAGCAGAGGGCCGGGAGCGAAAAACACGCAGTACTTC. The encoded protein is CASRGPGAKNTQYF.